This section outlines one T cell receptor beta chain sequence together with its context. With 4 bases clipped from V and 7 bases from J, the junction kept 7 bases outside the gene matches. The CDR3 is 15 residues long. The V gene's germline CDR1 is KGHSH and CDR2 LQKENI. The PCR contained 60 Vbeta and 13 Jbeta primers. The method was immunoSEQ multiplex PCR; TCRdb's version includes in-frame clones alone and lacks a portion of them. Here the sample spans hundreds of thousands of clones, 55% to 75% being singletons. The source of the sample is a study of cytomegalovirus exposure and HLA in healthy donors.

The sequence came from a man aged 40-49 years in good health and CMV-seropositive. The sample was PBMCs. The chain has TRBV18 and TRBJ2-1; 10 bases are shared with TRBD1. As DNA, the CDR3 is TGTGCCAGCTCACAGCCCGGACAGGGGGAAAATGAGCAGTTCTTC. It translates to CASSQPGQGENEQFF.